What follows are 30 T cell receptor beta chains derived from one specimen sequenced in a study of blood T cell repertoires in COVID-19. TCRdb keeps only in-frame clones here, not all; method: immunoSEQ multiplex PCR. The profile shows roughly 190,000 clones, about 95% of them singletons. Sequenced input: peripheral blood. These receptors all come from a man in his thirties or forties with COVID-19, enrolled during active disease.

This sequence joins TRBV6-5 and TRBJ1-2; D gene uncertain. The CDR3 has 13 amino acids. The V and J ends lost 4 bases and 5 bases respectively, with 11 bases between them. Germline assignment: CDR1 MNHEY and CDR2 SVGAGI. CDR3 sequence reads: CASSFTRGYGYTF. The CDR3 region has the DNA TGTGCCAGCAGTTTTACGAGAGGATATGGCTACACCTTC.

The chain links TRBV5-1 to TRBJ1-2; 10 nucleotides align to TRBD1. V lost 7 bases, J lost 4 bases, and 1 base stayed unmatched. This CDR3 comprises 12 residues. The germline V gene has CDR1 SGHRS and CDR2 YFSETQ. The CDR3 region has the DNA TGCGCCAGCGGGGACAGGGGCTATGGCTACACCTTC. The encoded protein is CASGDRGYGYTF.

The V and J genes are TRBV5-1 and TRBJ1-4; D is unresolved. Trimming cost V 3 bases and J 4 bases, with 13 bases left between them. The germline V gene has CDR1 SGHRS and CDR2 YFSETQ. The CDR3 runs 15 residues. CDR3: CASSWGGGGNEKLFF. Here the CDR3 DNA reads TGCGCCAGCAGCTGGGGAGGAGGAGGTAATGAAAAACTGTTTTTT.

The chain recombines TRBV5-5 with TRBJ1-1; unclear D gene. Germline V gene sequence: CDR1 SGHKS, CDR2 YYEKEE (reference sequence). Trimming left V 4 bases short and J 4 bases short, with 11 bases between. The CDR3 consists of 13 residues. The CDR3 region has the DNA TGTGCCAGCAGCCGTGAGGTTGTCACTGAAGCTTTCTTT. Protein sequence: CASSREVVTEAFF.

Here the CDR3 DNA reads TGTGCCAGCAGCTTTTCTGGCGGGGGGCCCACAGATACGCAGTATTTT. Encoded protein: CASSFSGGGPTDTQYF. The chain carries TRBV7-9 and TRBJ2-3, with 8 bases that match TRBD2. The J segment lost 2 bases and the V segment lost 3 bases, leaving 7 bases of the junction unmatched. Germline V CDR1 and CDR2: SEHNR, FQNEAQ (reference sequence). The CDR3 has 16 residues.

The chain carries TRBV5-5 and TRBJ1-1; D is unresolved. CDR1 is SGHKS, CDR2 YYEKEE, per germline (reference sequence). V lost 0 bases and J lost 7, with 10 bases in between. The CDR3 spans 13 residues. Here the CDR3 DNA reads TGTGCCAGCAGCTTGGCGGGGTTGATTGAAGCTTTCTTT. Protein: CASSLAGLIEAFF.

This chain connects TRBV4-1 to TRBJ1-1, with D possibly matching TRBD1 (5 bases). V dropped 3 bases and J dropped 1 base, with 6 bases sitting between them. Germline V gene sequence: CDR1 MGHRA, CDR2 YSYEKL. This CDR3 contains 13 residues. The CDR3, as DNA: TGCGCCAGCAGCCACGGACAGAACACTGAAGCTTTCTTT. It encodes CASSHGQNTEAFF.

This chain joins TRBV14 and TRBJ1-1; 10 nucleotides agree with TRBD1. The CDR3 runs 17 residues. Germline CDR1 reads SGHDN; CDR2 reads FVKESK. Trimming cost V 4 bases and J 2 bases; bases outside gene matches: 10. CDR3 nucleotides: TGTGCCAGCAGCCGAGAAATAGACAGGGGGCATAACACTGAAGCTTTCTTT. It specifies CASSREIDRGHNTEAFF.

The rearrangement uses TRBV13 and TRBJ2-1; no firm D call. This CDR3 contains 13 residues. From germline, CDR1 is PRHDT and CDR2 FYEKMQ (reference sequence). Trimming left V 5 bases short and J 0 bases short, with 5 bases between. For the CDR3, the DNA is TGTGCCAGCAGCCCTAGCTCCTACAATGAGCAGTTCTTC. This gives the protein CASSPSSYNEQFF.

The chain joins TRBV9 to TRBJ2-7; D not certain. The germline CDR1 and CDR2 sequences are SGDLS and YYNGEE. The CDR3 is made up of 13 amino acids. V lost 1 base to trimming and J lost 3 bases, with 8 bases between them. Here the CDR3 DNA reads TGTGCCAGCAGCGTATTCCCGGGCTACGAGCAGTACTTC. It yields the protein CASSVFPGYEQYF.

The rearrangement joins TRBV27 to TRBJ2-3; 9 bases map to TRBD2. V gave up 4 bases and J gave up 8 bases; unmatched junction bases: 10. The CDR3 consists of 15 residues. In germline, CDR1 is MNHEY, CDR2 SMNVEV (reference sequence). The CDR3 DNA sequence: TGTGCCAGCAGTTCACTTAGCGGGGGTTCGGGTACGCAGTATTTT. Translation gives CASSSLSGGSGTQYF.

V usage is TRBV24-1 and J usage is TRBJ2-3; D perhaps matches TRBD1 (6 bases). Trimming shortened V by 4 bases and J by 1 base, and 14 bases separated the two germline ends. The CDR3 loop spans 16 amino acids. CDR1 and CDR2 (germline): KGHDR, SFDVKD. The CDR3 sequence is CATSDPTGAGTDTQYF. The DNA of the CDR3 is TGTGCCACCAGTGACCCGACAGGAGCCGGCACAGATACGCAGTATTTT.

The chain has TRBV5-4 and TRBJ2-1, with 11 bases matching TRBD2. Germline V lookup: CDR1 SGHNT, CDR2 YYREEE (reference sequence). CDR3 length: 14 amino acids. J was trimmed by 10 bases and V by 4 bases; bases with no gene match: 7. The chain's CDR3 is CASSQLAGVEEQFF. CDR3 in DNA: TGTGCCAGCAGCCAACTAGCGGGGGTAGAGGAGCAGTTCTTC.

The sample holds one count of this clone. This CDR3 reads CASSQPGQGAYEQYF. CDR3 in DNA: TGCGCCAGCAGCCAGCCGGGACAGGGGGCCTACGAGCAGTACTTC. The V and J genes are TRBV4-1 and TRBJ2-7; 11 nucleotides align to TRBD1. Germline V gene data show CDR1 as MGHRA and CDR2 as YSYEKL. This CDR3 has 15 amino acids. V lost 3 bases to trimming and J lost 2 bases; unmatched junction nucleotides: 3.

This rearrangement joins TRBV9 to TRBJ1-6, with TRBD1 identical over 8 bases. This CDR3 comprises 15 residues. After removal of 3 bases from V and 8 bases from J, the junction contained 7 bases not matched to a gene. Germline V gene lookup returns CDR1 SGDLS and CDR2 YYNGEE. This CDR3 reads CASSGQGRNDSPLHF. CDR3 DNA: TGTGCCAGCAGCGGACAGGGGCGGAATGATTCACCCCTCCACTTT.

In DNA, the CDR3 is TGTGCCAGCAGCCACCTTCCGGGACAGTCCTACAATGAGCAGTTCTTC. Amino acids: CASSHLPGQSYNEQFF. The chain uses TRBV7-9 and TRBJ2-1; TRBD1 agrees at 7 bases. The V gene's germline CDR1 is SEHNR and CDR2 FQNEAQ (reference sequence). Trimming took 5 bases from V and 1 from J; bases not matched to a gene: 8. CDR3 size: 16 residues. The whole variable domain, remainder taken from reference TRBV7-9 and TRBJ2-1, is DTGVSQNPRHKITKRGQNVTFRCDPISEHNRLYWYRQTLGQGPEFLTYFQNEAQLEKSRLLSDRFSAERPKGSFSTLEIQRTEQGDSAMYLCASSHLPGQSYNEQFFGPGTRLTVL.

The V and J genes are TRBV10-1 and TRBJ1-2; 7 bases fit TRBD1. The CDR3 has 12 residues. CDR1 and CDR2 (germline): WNHNN, SYGVQD (reference sequence). V shed 4 bases, J shed 8 bases, and the junction held 4 bases outside the gene matches. CDR3 DNA: TGCGCCAGCAGTGGACAGGGTGGAGGCTACACCTTC. Its protein product is CASSGQGGGYTF.

The V call is TRBV2, the J call TRBJ2-3; TRBD2 matches at 8 bases. CDR3 length equals 16 residues. The V gene end was trimmed by 6 bases and the J gene end by 0 bases; junction bases not matched to a gene: 8. Germline assignment: CDR1 SNHLY and CDR2 FYNNEI. CDR3 region: CASRNRAGGSTDTQYF. The CDR3 bases are TGTGCCAGCAGGAACAGGGCGGGGGGTAGCACAGATACGCAGTATTTT.

The chain is built from TRBV5-4 and TRBJ1-5; D perhaps matches TRBD1 (5 bases). Germline CDR1 SGHNT, CDR2 YYREEE (reference sequence). The CDR3 is made up of 15 amino acids. Trimming left V 4 bases short and J 3 bases short, with 14 bases between. CDR3 residues: CASSPTAGANQPQHF. The CDR3 nucleotides read TGTGCCAGCAGCCCTACGGCTGGGGCCAATCAGCCCCAGCATTTT.

This clone has just one count. J is TRBJ1-1 and V is TRBV30; weak D call: TRBD1 (5 bases). CDR3 size: 13 residues. CDR1 is GTSNPN, CDR2 SVGIG, per germline (reference sequence). V lost 7 bases and J 2 bases, leaving 14 bases between the germline ends. CDR3: CALQVGVNTEAFF. The CDR3 DNA reads TGTGCCTTACAGGTTGGGGTCAACACTGAAGCTTTCTTT.

The rearrangement links TRBV29-1 to TRBJ2-7; 11 bases are a match to TRBD1. The CDR3 sequence is 13 residues long. J gave up 0 bases and V 7 bases, and 2 bases lay outside the gene matches. CDR1 is SQVTM, CDR2 ANQGSEA, per germline. CDR3 DNA: TGCAGCGGGGGACAGGGGGTCTCCTACGAGCAGTACTTC. Translation: CSGGQGVSYEQYF.

This clone was observed a single time. V is TRBV5-6 and J is TRBJ1-2; TRBD1 is a possible D gene (5 bases). The length of the CDR3 is 16 residues. CDR1 SGHDT and CDR2 YYEEEE come from the germline V gene. Between the trimmed V and J ends, which lost 3 bases and 3 bases, there was a span of 18 bases. The CDR3 DNA reads as TGTGCCAGCAGCTCCCGGCGTGGTCGGGGGGACTATGGCTACACCTTC. Its translation: CASSSRRGRGDYGYTF.

This chain connects TRBV18 to TRBJ2-3, with D maybe TRBD1 (5 bases). The CDR3 totals 16 residues. The V gene's germline CDR1 is KGHSH and CDR2 LQKENI. Trimming took off 0 bases at V and 2 bases at J, with 12 bases between the two ends. This CDR3 reads CASSPPQGGITDTQYF. Written as DNA, the CDR3 is TGTGCCAGCTCACCACCGCAGGGTGGGATCACAGATACGCAGTATTTT.

This chain connects TRBV2 to TRBJ1-1, with D perhaps matching TRBD1 (6 bases). The CDR3 has 15 residues. From germline, CDR1 is SNHLY and CDR2 FYNNEI. V lost 4 bases, J lost 1 base, and 13 bases lay in between. This CDR3 reads CASSGKQGGNTEAFF. The CDR3, as DNA: TGTGCCAGCAGTGGAAAACAGGGTGGGAACACTGAAGCTTTCTTT.

As regards this clone: Other DNA sequences in this specimen translate into the identical CDR3. The chain's CDR3 is CASSLGSYGYTF. The CDR3 region has the DNA TGTGCCAGCAGTTTGGGCAGCTATGGCTACACCTTC. The J gene is TRBJ1-2, the V gene TRBV12-3 or TRBV12-4; D not resolved. CDR3 length: 12 residues. Trimming stripped 3 bases from V and 4 bases from J, with 6 bases between.

J is TRBJ2-3 and V is TRBV6-5; D not certain. Germline V gene lookup returns CDR1 MNHEY and CDR2 SVGAGI. The V end was cut by 4 bases, the J end by 0 bases, with 5 bases between. This CDR3 spans 13 amino acids. The CDR3 sequence is CASSLKSTDTQYF. The DNA for the CDR3 is TGTGCCAGCAGTTTAAAAAGCACAGATACGCAGTATTTT.

The rearrangement links TRBV10-1 to TRBJ2-5; 9 nucleotides line up with TRBD1. Per the germline V gene, CDR1 is WNHNN and CDR2 is SYGVQD (reference sequence). This CDR3 has 16 amino acids. V was pared by 2 bases and J by 4 bases, with 8 bases of the junction left unmatched. CDR3 sequence (DNA): TGCGCCAGCAGTGAGGGGATACAGGGGGCCGCAGAGACCCAGTACTTC. It encodes CASSEGIQGAAETQYF.

The gene calls are TRBV19 and TRBJ1-1; TRBD1 matches 11 bases. The length of the CDR3 is 11 residues. Germline lookup yields CDR1 LNHDA and CDR2 SQIVND (reference sequence). J was trimmed by 11 bases and V by 7 bases; bases with no gene match: 3. This chain's CDR3 is CASMDRGHAFF. The DNA for the CDR3 is TGTGCCAGTATGGACAGGGGGCATGCTTTCTTT.

The rearrangement joins TRBV11-2 to TRBJ2-7; D perhaps matches TRBD1 (6 bases). Trimming took 5 bases from V and 4 from J, leaving 12 bases between them. The CDR3 covers 13 residues. CDR1 is SGHAT and CDR2 is FQNNGV in the germline V gene. CDR3 in DNA: TGTGCCAGCAGCAAACCCGGACAGTACGAGCAGTACTTC. It is translated as CASSKPGQYEQYF.

The chain joins TRBV24-1 to TRBJ2-7; D may be TRBD1 (5 bases). Germline V lookup: CDR1 KGHDR, CDR2 SFDVKD. V was shortened by 9 bases and J by 0 bases, with 20 bases between the two germline ends. This CDR3 comprises 16 residues. The chain's CDR3 is CATQGHIPRSSYEQYF. CDR3 nucleotides: TGTGCCACCCAGGGCCACATCCCCAGGAGCTCCTACGAGCAGTACTTC.